The T cell receptor (beta chain) under discussion was sequenced for a study of T cell repertoires in cytomegalovirus infection. Background on the study: CMV infection together with matching HLA type was indicated by public TCR beta signatures. Study observations and caveats: Using cumulative public TCR beta family frequency, the authors identified those who carried CMV together with the relevant HLA. The ex vivo response was dominated by HLA-C-restricted CMV-specific TCR beta clonotypes.

Each CDR3 protein gets one entry after TCRdb re-called the reads with MiXCR. The sample comprises roughly 220,000 distinct CDR3 sequences, around 35% of which are singletons, and over 45% rests with the top ten. This CDR3 region has 15 residues. The V gene lost 2 bases and the J gene lost 5 bases, with 15 bases spanning the gap. In germline, CDR1 is SGHAT, CDR2 FQNNGV. Comment on this clonotype: Its target is not known.

Sequenced here: CD8+ T cells from cultured PBMCs, sampled from culture after CMV antigen stimulation. This TCR derives from a human donor in good health (CMV status not recorded). Some clones in this sample may be carry-over from other donors' samples. The chain is built from TRBV11-2 and TRBJ2-5; D is perhaps TRBD1 or TRBD2 (5 bases each). The CDR3 spells CASSLSGGIGETQYF. CDR3 nucleotides: TGTGCCAGCAGCTTATCTGGGGGAATAGGGGAGACCCAGTACTTC. The full variable domain, completed using reference TRBV11-2 and TRBJ2-5, is EAGVAQSPRYKIIEKRQSVAFWCNPISGHATLYWYQQILGQGPKLLIQFQNNGVVDDSQLPKDRFSAERLKGVDSTLKIQPAKLEDSAVYLCASSLSGGIGETQYFGPGTRLLVL.